A single sample is the source of the 24 T cell receptor beta chains below, sequenced in a study of memory CD4+ T cells and cytomegalovirus serostatus. Profiling relied on immunoSEQ multiplex PCR, and the TCRdb table lists in-frame clones only, not all of them. The sample holds 45,000 to 60,000 clones; around 80% are singletons and the top ten take 0.67%. Single viable CD3+CD4+CD8-CD45RO+ cells were sorted as the memory CD4+ T cells. Input material: memory CD4+ T cells from blood. The receptors derive from an adult in good health and CMV-seronegative.

This clone occurred a few times. The chain joins TRBV11-2 to TRBJ2-3; 7 positions agree with TRBD2. The ends lost 3 bases at V and 1 base at J; junction bases unmatched: 7. This CDR3 spans 16 amino acids. Germline V gene data show CDR1 as SGHAT and CDR2 as FQNNGV. CDR3 DNA: TGTGCCAGCAGCTTTACAGCGGGAACGGGCACAGATACGCAGTATTTT. Translating gives CASSFTAGTGTDTQYF. Full variable domain (missing parts from reference TRBV11-2 and TRBJ2-3): EAGVAQSPRYKIIEKRQSVAFWCNPISGHATLYWYQQILGQGPKLLIQFQNNGVVDDSQLPKDRFSAERLKGVDSTLKIQPAKLEDSAVYLCASSFTAGTGTDTQYFGPGTRLTVL.

V gene TRBV29-1 combines with J gene TRBJ2-1, with D perhaps matching TRBD1 (5 bases). Germline V lookup: CDR1 SQVTM, CDR2 ANQGSEA. There are 12 residues in the CDR3. Trimming stripped 6 bases from V and 4 bases from J, with 10 bases between. The CDR3: CSVHQGYNEQFF. In DNA form, the CDR3 reads TGCAGCGTCCATCAGGGTTACAATGAGCAGTTCTTC.

The chain couples TRBV19 to TRBJ1-1; D remains unclear. The V gene's germline CDR1 is LNHDA and CDR2 SQIVND (reference sequence). The length of the CDR3 is 17 residues. V gave up 4 bases and J gave up 0 bases, with 18 bases separating them. Written as DNA, the CDR3 is TGTGCCAGTAGTAAGGGCAGATACCCAACTCTGAACACTGAAGCTTTCTTT. The encoded protein is CASSKGRYPTLNTEAFF. The whole variable domain, remainder taken from reference TRBV19 and TRBJ1-1, is DGGITQSPKYLFRKEGQNVTLSCEQNLNHDAMYWYRQDPGQGLRLIYYSQIVNDFQKGDIAEGYSVSREKKESFPLTVTSAQKNPTAFYLCASSKGRYPTLNTEAFFGQGTRLTVV.

V usage is TRBV18 and J usage is TRBJ2-7; D is uncertain. Germline-derived CDR1 and CDR2 are KGHSH and LQKENI. Trimming cost V 5 bases and J 0 bases, with 11 bases left between them. The CDR3 sequence is 14 residues long. This CDR3 is CASSSTQFSYEQYF. CDR3 DNA sequence: TGTGCCAGCTCATCAACCCAATTCTCCTACGAGCAGTACTTC.

This clone appeared a few times. CDR3 amino acids: CACSTAGNQPQHF. The CDR3 nucleotides read TGTGCCTGTTCCACCGCGGGGAATCAGCCCCAGCATTTT. The chain couples TRBV30 to TRBJ1-5; D gene ambiguous. Germline assignment: CDR1 GTSNPN and CDR2 SVGIG (reference sequence). This CDR3 contains 13 residues. V was trimmed by 6 bases and J by 4 bases, leaving 13 bases between them. The full variable domain, completed using reference TRBV30 and TRBJ1-5, is SQTIHQWPATLVQPVGSPLSLECTVEGTSNPNLYWYRQAAGRGLQLLFYSVGIGQISSEVPQNLSASRPQDRQFILSSKKLLLSDSGFYLCACSTAGNQPQHFGDGTRLSIL.

The V and J genes are TRBV9 and TRBJ2-7, with D perhaps matching TRBD2 (6 bases). Germline V gene lookup returns CDR1 SGDLS and CDR2 YYNGEE. This CDR3 comprises 14 residues. Trimming took 4 bases from V and 3 from J, leaving 14 bases between them. CDR3 DNA sequence: TGTGCCAGCAGCCCAGAGGTGGGAGGCTACGAGCAGTACTTC. Translation gives CASSPEVGGYEQYF.

V and J are TRBV2 and TRBJ1-5; TRBD1 might be the D (6 bases). With 4 bases removed from V and 1 base from J, the gap between germline ends came to 11 bases. The germline V gene has CDR1 SNHLY and CDR2 FYNNEI. This CDR3 has 15 amino acids. CDR3 in DNA: TGTGCCAGCAGTGCTGGGGGCGCGAGCAATCAGCCCCAGCATTTT. As protein: CASSAGGASNQPQHF.

V and J are TRBV4-1 and TRBJ2-3; 8 positions agree with TRBD1. Losses at the gene ends were 0 bases for V and 5 bases for J; bases not matched to a gene: 10. From germline, CDR1 is MGHRA and CDR2 YSYEKL. The CDR3 contains 17 residues. CDR3 residues: CASSQDGTGPILDTQYF. CDR3 nucleotide sequence: TGCGCCAGCAGCCAAGATGGGACAGGTCCAATTTTAGATACGCAGTATTTT.

As DNA, the CDR3 is TGTGCCTGGAGTGCCGGGATAGGCGGGCCAACTAATGAAAAACTGTTTTTT. It translates to CAWSAGIGGPTNEKLFF. The chain employs TRBV30 and TRBJ1-4; no reliable D call. CDR3 size: 17 residues. V lost 1 base, J lost 0 bases, and 15 bases lay in between. CDR1 and CDR2 from the germline V gene are GTSNPN and SVGIG (reference sequence).

The chain joins TRBV11-2 to TRBJ2-2, with 7 positions matching TRBD1. CDR3 length: 14 amino acids. V shed 5 bases, J shed 6 bases, and the junction held 6 bases outside the gene matches. The germline CDR1 and CDR2 sequences are SGHAT and FQNNGV. CDR3 region: CASSPIQGPGELFF. CDR3 nucleotide sequence: TGTGCCAGCAGCCCCATACAGGGGCCCGGGGAGCTGTTTTTT.

The chain joins TRBV2 to TRBJ1-1; no definite D call. Trimming stripped 6 bases from V and 10 bases from J, with 18 bases between. Germline V lookup: CDR1 SNHLY, CDR2 FYNNEI. The CDR3 length is 13 residues. The CDR3 spells CASSLRAPVSAFF. CDR3 coding DNA: TGTGCCAGCAGCCTCCGGGCCCCGGTTTCAGCTTTCTTT.

The J gene is TRBJ2-2, the V gene TRBV19; D call uncertain. Trimming cost V 3 bases and J 5 bases, with 10 bases left between them. Germline V gives CDR1 LNHDA, CDR2 SQIVND (reference sequence). The CDR3 sequence is 14 residues long. The CDR3 spells CASSIAHGTGELFF. CDR3 bases: TGTGCCAGTAGTATCGCCCACGGGACCGGGGAGCTGTTTTTT.

The rearrangement links TRBV18 to TRBJ1-2; D unclear. Trimming shortened V by 8 bases and J by 6 bases, and 16 bases separated the two germline ends. Germline CDR1 is KGHSH and CDR2 is LQKENI. The CDR3 sequence is 13 residues long. Here the CDR3 DNA reads TGTGCCAGCACAGTTCACAGTCTTGATGGCTACACCTTC. Its translation: CASTVHSLDGYTF.

The chain combines TRBV11-3 with TRBJ2-1; D is perhaps TRBD1 or TRBD2 (5 bases each). V was trimmed by 1 base and J by 1 base, leaving 5 bases between them. Germline V lookup: CDR1 SGHNT, CDR2 YENEEA. The CDR3 loop spans 14 amino acids. CDR3: CASSLGGSYNEQFF. The CDR3 DNA is TGTGCCAGCAGCTTAGGGGGGTCCTACAATGAGCAGTTCTTC.

This rearrangement joins TRBV6-1 to TRBJ2-3; 13 positions agree with TRBD2. In germline, CDR1 is MNHNS, CDR2 SASEGT. CDR3 length: 15 amino acids. Trimming took 3 bases from V and 5 from J; bases not matched to a gene: 2. The CDR3 DNA follows: TGTGCCAGCAGTGACAGGACTAGCGGGAGAGATACGCAGTATTTT. Translation: CASSDRTSGRDTQYF.

The chain recombines TRBV6-1 with TRBJ2-7; the D gene could be TRBD1 or TRBD2 (5 bases each). Germline lookup yields CDR1 MNHNS and CDR2 SASEGT. This CDR3 has 15 amino acids. Trimming took off 5 bases at V and 0 bases at J, with 14 bases between the two ends. CDR3: CASSPDRGFSYEQYF. The CDR3 bases are TGTGCCAGCAGTCCCGACAGAGGGTTCTCCTACGAGCAGTACTTC.

This chain uses TRBV7-9 with TRBJ2-1; perhaps TRBD2 as D (5 bases). Per germline, CDR1 SEHNR and CDR2 FQNEAQ (reference sequence). This CDR3 comprises 16 residues. V was clipped by 5 bases and J by 10 bases, with 24 bases between them. CDR3 in DNA: TGTGCCAGCAGCGCAGAGGTAAGAGGTGGACTGGAAGAGCAGTTCTTC. It codes for CASSAEVRGGLEEQFF.

The chain joins TRBV6-5 to TRBJ1-4, with 8 bases aligning to TRBD1. The CDR3 runs 16 residues. Germline V gene data show CDR1 as MNHEY and CDR2 as SVGAGI. V dropped 3 bases and J dropped 10; count of bases not matched to a gene: 13. Here the CDR3 reads CASSYQGGTGMGKLFF. In DNA form, the CDR3 reads TGTGCCAGCAGTTATCAAGGAGGGACAGGAATGGGAAAACTGTTTTTT.

This clone was detected only a few times. The chain is built from TRBV7-9 and TRBJ1-1; TRBD1 matches at 8 bases. V gave up 3 bases and J gave up 4 bases; unmatched junction bases: 4. CDR3 size: 14 residues. Per the germline V gene, CDR1 is SEHNR and CDR2 is FQNEAQ (reference sequence). This CDR3 is CASSLGQARTEAFF. CDR3 in DNA: TGTGCCAGCAGCTTGGGACAGGCCCGCACTGAAGCTTTCTTT.

V usage is TRBV6-5 and J usage is TRBJ2-2; possible D gene TRBD1, 5 bases. Germline V gene data show CDR1 as MNHEY and CDR2 as SVGAGI. V was shortened by 5 bases and J by 4 bases, with 8 bases between the two germline ends. The CDR3 sequence is 13 residues long. This CDR3 is CASSLRVTGELFF. The CDR3 DNA sequence: TGTGCCAGCAGTCTCAGGGTCACCGGGGAGCTGTTTTTT.

This clone has a handful of counts. This chain uses TRBV29-1 with TRBJ2-5, with D possibly being TRBD2 (6 bases). The CDR3 length is 13 residues. V lost 4 bases and J 9 bases, leaving 18 bases between the germline ends. Germline V gene sequence: CDR1 SQVTM, CDR2 ANQGSEA. The CDR3 reads CSVGSGVVNAQYF. In DNA, the CDR3 is TGCAGCGTTGGATCGGGGGTTGTGAATGCCCAGTACTTC.

This rearrangement joins TRBV4-1 to TRBJ2-1, with TRBD2 matching 10 bases. V shed 4 bases, J shed 4 bases, and the junction held 4 bases outside the gene matches. The germline CDR1 and CDR2 sequences are MGHRA and YSYEKL. This CDR3 has 15 amino acids. CDR3 nucleotides: TGCGCCAGCAGCCCGGGACTAGCGAAATACAATGAGCAGTTCTTC. It is translated as CASSPGLAKYNEQFF.

The J gene is TRBJ2-7, the V gene TRBV28; tentative D call: TRBD1 (5 bases). This CDR3 is built from 13 residues. V was pared by 5 bases and J by 2 bases, with 10 bases between. Germline V gene lookup returns CDR1 MDHEN and CDR2 SYDVKM. This CDR3 is CASSLQVTYEQYF. The CDR3, as DNA: TGTGCCAGCAGTCTACAGGTTACCTACGAGCAGTACTTC.

The rearrangement joins TRBV5-1 to TRBJ2-5; D is possibly TRBD1 (6 bases). CDR3 length: 13 amino acids. CDR1 is SGHRS and CDR2 is YFSETQ in the germline V gene. The V and J ends lost 6 bases and 4 bases respectively, with 13 bases between them. The CDR3 region has the DNA TGCGCCAGCAATCTGAACAGGGCAGAGACCCAGTACTTC. It encodes CASNLNRAETQYF.